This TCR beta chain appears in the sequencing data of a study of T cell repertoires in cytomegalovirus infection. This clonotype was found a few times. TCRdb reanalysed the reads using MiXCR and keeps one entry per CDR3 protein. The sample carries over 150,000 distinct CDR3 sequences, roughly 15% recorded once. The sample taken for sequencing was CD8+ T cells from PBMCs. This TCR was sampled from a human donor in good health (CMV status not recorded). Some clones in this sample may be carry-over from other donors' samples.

The CDR3 loop is CASSSQRGAINEKLFF. CDR3 nucleotide sequence: TGTGCCAGCAGCTCACAAAGGGGGGCCATAAATGAAAAACTGTTTTTT. This chain links TRBV7-8 with TRBJ1-4; tentative D call: TRBD1 (6 bases). From germline, CDR1 is SGHVS and CDR2 FQNEAQ. The germline V and J ends were trimmed by 4 bases and 5 bases, with 17 bases remaining between them. This CDR3 is built from 16 residues.